One and the same sample provided the 18 T cell receptor beta chains below, sequenced in a study of blood T cells in healthy people across ages. PCR was performed a second time for about 6 to 12 cycles using a sample-barcoded 5' primer and a J-beta primer mix. TCRdb recomputed calls from the 5' RACE reads with MiXCR, one row per CDR3 protein. The data contain 1,300,000 or so distinct CDR3 sequences, 45% to 70% of them singletons. Sequenced material: blood. These receptors were taken from a man between 18 and 35 years old in good health.

The V call is TRBV7-2, the J call TRBJ1-6, with D perhaps TRBD1 (6 bases). CDR3 length: 17 residues. Germline CDR1 is SGHTA and CDR2 is FQGNSA. V dropped 4 bases and J dropped 11 bases, with 24 bases sitting between them. The CDR3 is CASSSHPPGANAPPLHF. For the CDR3, the DNA is TGTGCCAGCAGCTCACATCCCCCGGGGGCTAACGCACCACCCCTCCACTTT.

The chain employs TRBV7-8 and TRBJ1-6; D is perhaps TRBD1 (5 bases). CDR3 length: 15 residues. Trimming cost V 0 bases and J 14 bases, with 17 bases left between them. Germline V gene lookup returns CDR1 SGHVS and CDR2 FQNEAQ. The CDR3 nucleotides read TGTGCCAGCAGCTTAGCAGCAGGGAAGAAATCAGCCCTCCACTTT. This gives the protein CASSLAAGKKSALHF.

This clonotype was recorded a few times. V gene TRBV7-9 combines with J gene TRBJ2-3, with D possibly being TRBD1 (6 bases). The length of the CDR3 is 17 residues. From germline, CDR1 is SEHNR and CDR2 FQNEAQ (reference sequence). V was clipped by 3 bases and J by 2 bases, with 18 bases between them. CDR3 residues: CASSFHRRDTFTDTQYF. CDR3 sequence (DNA): TGTGCCAGCAGCTTCCACCGCCGGGACACCTTCACAGATACGCAGTATTTT.

The chain uses TRBV6-2 or TRBV6-3 and TRBJ1-5; D not certain. Germline CDR1 and CDR2: MNHEY and SVGEGT. The CDR3 contains 15 residues. V was cut by 0 bases and J by 6 bases, with 12 bases left in between. This CDR3 reads CASSYSSGSSQPQHF. DNA for the CDR3: TGTGCCAGCAGTTACTCGAGCGGGTCTAGTCAGCCCCAGCATTTT.

The chain carries TRBV12-3 or TRBV12-4 and TRBJ2-3; D possibly uses TRBD1 or TRBD2 (5 bases each). The ends were cut back, 5 bases at V and 3 bases at J, with 12 bases in the middle. The CDR3 sequence is 14 residues long. The CDR3 DNA reads TGTGCCAGCAGTCTGGGGGATGAGACAGATACGCAGTATTTT. Translating gives CASSLGDETDTQYF.

This clonotype was recorded a few times. This sequence joins TRBV2 and TRBJ1-2; D ambiguous. Trimming left V 8 bases short and J 7 bases short, with 17 bases between. Looked up from germline, CDR1 is SNHLY and CDR2 is FYNNEI. The CDR3 covers 13 residues. The CDR3 DNA follows: TGTGCCAGCCGACGGACCTTTATGGGTGGCTACACCTTC. As protein: CASRRTFMGGYTF.

This clonotype was recorded at least ten times. The V gene is TRBV3-1, the J gene TRBJ2-7; D not resolved. This CDR3 has 12 amino acids. Germline CDR1 reads LGHDT; CDR2 reads YNNKEL (reference sequence). The ends were cut back, 3 bases at V and 5 bases at J, with 8 bases in the middle. CDR3: CASSQSRNEQYF. The CDR3 DNA reads as TGTGCCAGCAGCCAGAGCCGTAACGAGCAGTACTTC.

The genes are TRBV5-1 and TRBJ2-1, with TRBD2 identical over 11 bases. Germline V CDR1 and CDR2: SGHRS, YFSETQ. CDR3 length equals 16 residues. Losses at the gene ends were 4 bases for V and 3 bases for J; bases not matched to a gene: 6. CDR3 bases: TGCGCCAGCAGCGGGAGGGGGACTAGCGGCTACAATGAGCAGTTCTTC. Translating gives CASSGRGTSGYNEQFF.

The rearrangement links TRBV7-8 to TRBJ2-7, with no clear D. The CDR3 consists of 13 residues. Trimming took 4 bases from V and 5 from J, leaving 12 bases between them. From germline, CDR1 is SGHVS and CDR2 FQNEAQ. The CDR3 here is CASSYGQLDEQYF. CDR3 bases: TGTGCCAGCAGCTATGGGCAGCTCGACGAGCAGTACTTC.

The rearrangement links TRBV6-1 to TRBJ2-1; TRBD1 matches at 10 bases. Trimming at V came to 4 bases and at J to 7 bases, leaving 10 bases not matched to a gene. This CDR3 contains 16 residues. Germline CDR1 is MNHNS and CDR2 is SASEGT. The CDR3 protein is CASSGPAGTGENEQFF. DNA of the CDR3: TGTGCCAGCAGTGGACCTGCCGGGACAGGGGAGAATGAGCAGTTCTTC.

This rearrangement joins TRBV27 to TRBJ1-6, with a possible D match to TRBD1 (6 bases). CDR1 is MNHEY, CDR2 SMNVEV, per germline (reference sequence). CDR3 length: 14 residues. V dropped 7 bases and J dropped 7 bases, with 14 bases sitting between them. The CDR3 here is CASTDLQGNSPLHF. In nucleotides, the CDR3 is TGTGCCAGCACTGACCTACAGGGAAATTCACCCCTCCACTTT.

The genes are TRBV3-1 and TRBJ2-5; D may be TRBD2 (6 bases). The CDR3 consists of 15 residues. From germline, CDR1 is LGHDT and CDR2 YNNKEL (reference sequence). V lost 5 bases to trimming and J lost 4 bases, with 17 bases between them. The CDR3 loop reads CASSDTSGRRETQYF. The CDR3 bases are TGTGCCAGCAGCGACACGTCAGGGAGGAGAGAGACCCAGTACTTC.

The chain employs TRBV29-1 and TRBJ1-4; D unclear. Germline loops: CDR1 SQVTM, CDR2 ANQGSEA. Deletions cut 4 bases from V and 3 bases from J, with 9 bases between. This CDR3 has 13 residues. The CDR3 DNA sequence: TGCAGCGTTGCTAGGCAGCCTAATGAAAAACTGTTTTTT. Amino acids: CSVARQPNEKLFF.

The chain is built from TRBV15 and TRBJ1-3; D is uncertain. Germline loops: CDR1 LNHNV, CDR2 YYDKDF (reference sequence). V lost 4 bases and J 0 bases, leaving 13 bases between the germline ends. This CDR3 is 16 amino acids long. In DNA, the CDR3 is TGTGCCACCAGCAATATTCCGAAGTACTCTGGAAACACCATATATTTT. Residues: CATSNIPKYSGNTIYF.

The rearrangement joins TRBV9 to TRBJ2-7; D remains unclear. The CDR3 contains 13 residues. Germline V CDR1 and CDR2: SGDLS, YYNGEE. V lost 4 bases, J lost 3 bases, and 11 bases lay in between. In DNA, the CDR3 is TGTGCCAGCAGCCCAGACGCGTTCTACGAGCAGTACTTC. Translated, it gives CASSPDAFYEQYF.

This clonotype was counted only a few times. The chain is built from TRBV7-9 and TRBJ1-4, with a weak D call TRBD1 (5 bases). V lost 5 bases to trimming and J lost 8 bases, with 30 bases between them. The CDR3 is 19 residues long. The germline V gene has CDR1 SEHNR and CDR2 FQNEAQ (reference sequence). The CDR3 reads CASSETTGGALRAGEKLFF. For the CDR3, the DNA is TGTGCCAGCAGCGAAACAACAGGAGGGGCGCTTAGGGCCGGAGAAAAACTGTTTTTT.

The genes are TRBV2 and TRBJ2-3; 9 nucleotides agree with TRBD2. The ends lost 1 base at V and 0 bases at J; junction bases unmatched: 5. The germline V gene encodes CDR1 SNHLY and CDR2 FYNNEI. CDR3 length: 17 residues. This CDR3 is CASSEGASGDSTDTQYF. CDR3 nucleotides: TGTGCCAGCAGTGAAGGGGCTAGCGGGGATAGCACAGATACGCAGTATTTT. Variable domain in full (rest from reference TRBV2 and TRBJ2-3): EPEVTQTPSHQVTQMGQEVILRCVPISNHLYFYWYRQILGQKVEFLVSFYNNEISEKSEIFDDQFSVERPDGSNFTLKIRSTKLEDSAMYFCASSEGASGDSTDTQYFGPGTRLTVL.

The V and J genes are TRBV5-5 and TRBJ2-1; 10 bases map to TRBD1. This CDR3 has 11 amino acids. Unmatched junction bases numbered 4, after V lost 4 bases and J lost 15 bases. CDR1 is SGHKS, CDR2 YYEKEE, per germline (reference sequence). The CDR3 reads CASSNDRGLFF. CDR3 coding DNA: TGTGCCAGCAGCAATGACAGGGGGCTGTTCTTC. Based on the CDR3 plus reference TRBV5-5 and TRBJ2-1, the full variable domain is DAGVTQSPTHLIKTRGQQVTLRCSPISGHKSVSWYQQVLGQGPQFIFQYYEKEERGRGNFPDRFSARQFPNYSSELNVNALLLGDSALYLCASSNDRGLFFGPGTRLTVL.